This T cell receptor beta chain emerged from a study of shared clonotypes between healthy human individuals. Assay runs were performed at deep level. The protocol was immunoSEQ multiplex PCR, while the TCRdb copy is restricted to in-frame clones and leaves out a portion. The sample has about half a million clones, over 75% seen once; the top ten hold roughly 12%. A word on this clone: Its specificity is unknown.

Study-level points and caveats: The low donor count limited represented genetic and exposure-history diversity.

CDR1 is WSHSY, CDR2 SAAADI, per germline. This CDR3 contains 15 residues. V dropped 6 bases and J dropped 5 bases, with 16 bases sitting between them. The material sequenced was PBMCs. The chain uses TRBV10-2 and TRBJ1-4; D perhaps matches TRBD1 (6 bases). The source is a woman in her forties in good health. Some clones in this sample may be carry-over from other donors' samples. CDR3 sequence reads: CASRQGTGQNEKLFF. The CDR3 bases are TGCGCCAGCAGACAAGGCACAGGGCAAAATGAAAAACTGTTTTTT.